This entry describes one T cell receptor (beta chain). The data were obtained in a study of radiation and T cells in renal cell carcinoma. Time point described: blood 4 weeks post-SBRT, at nephrectomy. The sample's treatment: 15 Gy SBRT to primary tumor, nephrectomy 4 weeks later. The germline CDR1 and CDR2 sequences are SEHNR and FQNEAQ (reference sequence). The CDR3 has 19 residues. V gave up 5 bases and J gave up 0 bases; unmatched junction bases: 15. TCRdb's copy holds only in-frame clones and misses some; the assay was immunoSEQ multiplex PCR. This sample carries about 78,000 clones, 80% to 90% of them seen once, and the ten largest clones take 5% to 7.5%.

This specimen consisted of blood, obtained from a patient whose treatment included radiotherapy and nephrectomy. The receptor was derived from a woman aged 65 to 85 with renal cell carcinoma. This chain links TRBV7-9 with TRBJ1-5; TRBD1 agrees at 8 bases. Written as DNA, the CDR3 is TGTGCCAGCAGCCCCATCCAGGGGGCGGGTTCGCATAGCAATCAGCCCCAGCATTTT. Residues: CASSPIQGAGSHSNQPQHF.